The rows below give T cell receptor beta chains drawn from one sample of a study of long-term antiretroviral therapy in people with HIV. Method: immunoSEQ multiplex PCR; TCRdb's copy keeps in-frame clones and lacks some. The repertoire includes 15,000 to 20,000 clones, 80% to 90% of them detected once, and 7% to 10% sits in the top ten. Sequencing was performed on unsorted PBMCs, taken 0.1 years after starting antiretroviral therapy. All receptors derive from a man aged 18 to 30 with HIV. Each CDR3 is given with its conserved first and last residue.

TRBV19,TRBJ2-5,CASRDPGQGALETQYF
TRBV4-1,TRBJ2-1,CASSQPRRGYGNEQFF
TRBV30,TRBJ2-7,CAWSWTGLEQYF
TRBV9,TRBJ2-1,CASTPGGSYNEQFF
TRBV5-1,TRBJ2-7,CASSLALGGLDHEQYF
TRBV7-9,TRBJ1-5,CASSFGVNQPQHF
TRBV6-5,TRBJ1-2,CASVPLGDRNYGYTF
TRBV7-8,TRBJ1-1,CASSNRGNTEAFF
TRBV7-9,TRBJ2-7,CATAGAIGYEQYF
TRBV9,TRBJ1-4,CASSFGTDNEKLFF
TRBV6-6,TRBJ2-3,CASSGPVQASTDTQYF
TRBV12-5,TRBJ1-1,CASGSDGRIEAFF
TRBV10-3,TRBJ2-7,CAISVPGYEQYF
TRBV2,TRBJ2-7,CASSELASGSYEQYF
TRBV6-6,TRBJ2-2,CASITKGSTNTGELFF
TRBV15,TRBJ2-2,CATSSSSGELFF
TRBV4-3,TRBJ1-5,CASSHWGDQPQHF
TRBV2,TRBJ2-7,CASRRAGVNYEQYF
TRBV10-2,TRBJ2-7,CASSEGLANEQYF
TRBV18,TRBJ2-2,CASSPLAPNTGELFF
TRBV9,TRBJ1-1,CASSVGSPTGEAFF
TRBV19,TRBJ1-2,CASSRTTPTAFYGYTF
TRBV27,TRBJ2-1,CASSLQPIPGTGYGSEQFF
TRBV7-9,TRBJ2-5,CASSLFSVQETQYF
TRBV4-3,TRBJ1-1,CASSHLLGNGVNTEAFF
TRBV19,TRBJ2-7,CASSPTPPYEQYF
TRBV7-9,TRBJ2-4,CASSLPGTGGGGNIQYF
TRBV13,TRBJ2-3,CASRGWETDTQYF
TRBV9,TRBJ1-1,CASSVVGRDRGAFF
TRBV4-1,TRBJ2-5,CASSQEGGAGGETQYF
TRBV10-3,TRBJ1-2,CAISDQGIRDYGYTF
TRBV2,TRBJ2-7,CASSGTSGTPGEQYF
TRBV19,TRBJ1-1,CASSIRTGKTEAFF
TRBV5-6,TRBJ1-1,CASSLWNTEAFF
TRBV4-3,TRBJ2-3,CASSQDWTSSTDTQYF
TRBV7-9,TRBJ2-5,CASSSGRLQETQYF
TRBV6-1,TRBJ2-2,CASTQTGNTGELFF
TRBV9,TRBJ2-2,CASSMTSGNTGELFF
TRBV29-1,TRBJ2-3,CSVEVFVLGAGLFTDTQYF
TRBV6-1,TRBJ1-2,CASRSTSYKNYGYTF
TRBV4-1,TRBJ2-7,CASSQDVRGPYEQYF
TRBV6-4,TRBJ1-5,CASSDHRATIQPQHF
TRBV13,TRBJ2-4,CASSSGTKAKNIQYF
TRBV13,TRBJ1-4,CASSLSQGPNEKLFF
TRBV4-3,TRBJ2-3,CASSPNEGGGPADTQYF
TRBV13,TRBJ2-7,CASSQGQGTYEQYF
TRBV5-4,TRBJ2-5,CASRRREGETQYF
TRBV4-2,TRBJ2-7,CASSQSDSGTYEQYF
TRBV6-6,TRBJ1-1,CASIEQNLNTEAFF
TRBV5-5,TRBJ2-3,CASSVPGTSGDTDTQYF
TRBV5-1,TRBJ1-2,CASSSNVGQGEGYTF